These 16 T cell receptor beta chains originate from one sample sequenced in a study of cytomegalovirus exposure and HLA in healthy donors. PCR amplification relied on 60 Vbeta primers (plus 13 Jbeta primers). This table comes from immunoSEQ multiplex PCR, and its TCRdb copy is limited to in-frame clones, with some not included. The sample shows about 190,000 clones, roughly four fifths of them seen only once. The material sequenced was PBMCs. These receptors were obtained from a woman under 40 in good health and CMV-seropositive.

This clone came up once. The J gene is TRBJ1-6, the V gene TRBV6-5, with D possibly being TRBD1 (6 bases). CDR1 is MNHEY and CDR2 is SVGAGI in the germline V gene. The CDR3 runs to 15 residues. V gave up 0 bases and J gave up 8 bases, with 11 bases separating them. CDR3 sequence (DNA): TGTGCCAGCAGTTACTCGGGGAGGGGGTATTCACCCCTCCACTTT. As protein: CASSYSGRGYSPLHF.

CDR3 residues: CASSLEPGPRETQYF. CDR3 sequence (DNA): TGTGCCAGCAGCTTAGAACCAGGGCCACGAGAGACCCAGTACTTC. J is TRBJ2-5 and V is TRBV11-3; TRBD1 might be the D (5 bases). The CDR3 consists of 15 residues. V was shortened by 0 bases and J by 4 bases, with 12 bases between the two germline ends. Per the germline V gene, CDR1 is SGHNT and CDR2 is YENEEA.

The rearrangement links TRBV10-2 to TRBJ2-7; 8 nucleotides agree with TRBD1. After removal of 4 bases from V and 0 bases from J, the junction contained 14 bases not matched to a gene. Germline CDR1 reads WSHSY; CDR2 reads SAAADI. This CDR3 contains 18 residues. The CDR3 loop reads CASSGQGTGTGLSYEQYF. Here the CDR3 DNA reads TGCGCCAGCAGTGGGCAGGGCACCGGGACAGGCCTCTCCTACGAGCAGTACTTC.

The CDR3 coding sequence is TGTGCCAGCGCCCCGGGGGCCTACGAGCAGTACTTC. This codes for CASAPGAYEQYF. The rearrangement links TRBV11-2 to TRBJ2-7; TRBD2 might be the D (6 bases). This CDR3 comprises 12 residues. Germline CDR1 and CDR2: SGHAT and FQNNGV. V gave up 8 bases and J gave up 2 bases, with 10 bases separating them.

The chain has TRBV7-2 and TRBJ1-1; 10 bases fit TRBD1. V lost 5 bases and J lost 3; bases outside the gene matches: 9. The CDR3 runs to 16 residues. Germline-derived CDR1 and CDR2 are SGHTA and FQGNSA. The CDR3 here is CASSPYPTGGHTEAFF. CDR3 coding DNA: TGTGCCAGCAGCCCTTACCCGACAGGGGGCCACACTGAAGCTTTCTTT.

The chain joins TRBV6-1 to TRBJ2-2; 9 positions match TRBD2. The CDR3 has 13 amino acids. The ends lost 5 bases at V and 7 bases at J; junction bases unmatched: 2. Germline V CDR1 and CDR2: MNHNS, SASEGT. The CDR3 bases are TGTGCCAGCAGTTTAGCGGGAGACGGGGAGCTGTTTTTT. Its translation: CASSLAGDGELFF.

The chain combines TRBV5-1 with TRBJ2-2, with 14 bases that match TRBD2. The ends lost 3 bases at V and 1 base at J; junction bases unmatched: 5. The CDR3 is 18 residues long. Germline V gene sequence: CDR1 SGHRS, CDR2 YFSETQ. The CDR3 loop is CASSSRTSGRRNTGELFF. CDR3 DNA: TGCGCCAGCAGCTCCCGGACTAGCGGGAGGAGGAACACCGGGGAGCTGTTTTTT.

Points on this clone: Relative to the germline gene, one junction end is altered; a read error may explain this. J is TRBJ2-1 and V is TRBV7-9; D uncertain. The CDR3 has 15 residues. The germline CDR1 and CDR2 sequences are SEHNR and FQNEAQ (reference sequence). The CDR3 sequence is CSSSLGPPTFDEQFF. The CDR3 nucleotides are TGTTCCAGCAGCTTAGGGCCCCCAACCTTCGATGAGCAGTTCTTC.

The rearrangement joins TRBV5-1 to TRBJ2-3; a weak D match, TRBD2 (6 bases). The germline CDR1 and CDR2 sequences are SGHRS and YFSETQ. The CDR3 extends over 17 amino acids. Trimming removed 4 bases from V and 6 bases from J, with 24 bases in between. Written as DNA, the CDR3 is TGCGCCAGCAGCGTTGGACTTCTAGGGGCGGGACCGGATACGCAGTATTTT. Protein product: CASSVGLLGAGPDTQYF.

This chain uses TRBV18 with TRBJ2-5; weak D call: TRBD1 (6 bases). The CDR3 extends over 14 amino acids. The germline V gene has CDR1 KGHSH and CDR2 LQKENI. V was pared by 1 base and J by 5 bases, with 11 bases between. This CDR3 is CASSPQQGQETQYF. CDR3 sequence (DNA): TGTGCCAGCTCACCACAGCAGGGGCAGGAGACCCAGTACTTC.

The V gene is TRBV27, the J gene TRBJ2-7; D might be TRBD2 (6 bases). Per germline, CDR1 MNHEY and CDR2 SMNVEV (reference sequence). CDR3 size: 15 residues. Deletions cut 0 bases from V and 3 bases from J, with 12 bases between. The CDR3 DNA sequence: TGTGCCAGCAGTTTATCGGGAGGTCCCGTCTACGAGCAGTACTTC. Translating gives CASSLSGGPVYEQYF.

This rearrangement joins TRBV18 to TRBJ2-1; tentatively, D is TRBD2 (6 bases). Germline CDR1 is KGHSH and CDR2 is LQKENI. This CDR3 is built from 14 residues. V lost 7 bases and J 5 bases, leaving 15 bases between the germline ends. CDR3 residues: CASLTGSPDNEQFF. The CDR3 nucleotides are TGTGCCAGCTTAACCGGGAGTCCGGACAATGAGCAGTTCTTC. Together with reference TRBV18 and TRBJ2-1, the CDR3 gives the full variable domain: NAGVMQNPRHLVRRRGQEARLRCSPMKGHSHVYWYRQLPEEGLKFMVYLQKENIIDESGMPKERFSAEFPKEGPSILRIQQVVRGDSAAYFCASLTGSPDNEQFFGPGTRLTVL.

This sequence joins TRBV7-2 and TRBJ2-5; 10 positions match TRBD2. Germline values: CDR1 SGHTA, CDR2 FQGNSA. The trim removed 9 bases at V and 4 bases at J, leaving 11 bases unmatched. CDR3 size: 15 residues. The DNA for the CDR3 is TGTGCCAGTGGGGAGCTAGCGGGAGACGGAGAGACCCAGTACTTC. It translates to CASGELAGDGETQYF.

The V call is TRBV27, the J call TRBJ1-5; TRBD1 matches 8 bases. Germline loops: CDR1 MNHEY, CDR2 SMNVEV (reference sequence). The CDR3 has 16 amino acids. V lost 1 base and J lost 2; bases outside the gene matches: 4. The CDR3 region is CASSLYGQGGNQPQHF. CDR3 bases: TGTGCCAGCAGTTTATACGGACAGGGAGGCAATCAGCCCCAGCATTTT.

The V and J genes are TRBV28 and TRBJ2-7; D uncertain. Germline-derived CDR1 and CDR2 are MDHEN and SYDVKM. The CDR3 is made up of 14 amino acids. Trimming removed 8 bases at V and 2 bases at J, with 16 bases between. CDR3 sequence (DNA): TGTGCCAGCGCCCCCGGGTACAACCCCTACGAGCAGTACTTC. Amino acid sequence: CASAPGYNPYEQYF.

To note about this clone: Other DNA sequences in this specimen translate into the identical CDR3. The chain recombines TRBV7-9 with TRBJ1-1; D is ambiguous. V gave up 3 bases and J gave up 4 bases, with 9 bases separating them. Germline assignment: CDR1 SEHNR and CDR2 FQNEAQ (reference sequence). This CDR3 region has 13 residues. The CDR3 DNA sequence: TGTGCCAGCAGCTTGAATGCGGGCACTGAAGCTTTCTTT. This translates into CASSLNAGTEAFF. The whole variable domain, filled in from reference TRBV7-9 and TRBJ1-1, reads DTGVSQNPRHKITKRGQNVTFRCDPISEHNRLYWYRQTLGQGPEFLTYFQNEAQLEKSRLLSDRFSAERPKGSFSTLEIQRTEQGDSAMYLCASSLNAGTEAFFGQGTRLTVV.